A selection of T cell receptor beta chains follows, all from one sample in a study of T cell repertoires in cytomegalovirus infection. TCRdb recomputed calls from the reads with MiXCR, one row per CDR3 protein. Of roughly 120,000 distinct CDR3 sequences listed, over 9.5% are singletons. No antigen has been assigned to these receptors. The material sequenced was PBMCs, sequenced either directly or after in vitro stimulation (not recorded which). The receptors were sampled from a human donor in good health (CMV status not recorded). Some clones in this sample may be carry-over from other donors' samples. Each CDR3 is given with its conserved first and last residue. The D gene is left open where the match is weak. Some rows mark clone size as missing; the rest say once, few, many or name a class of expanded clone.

CDR3: CSARMVDTGELFF
DNA: TGCAGTGCTAGAATGGTGGACACCGGGGAGCTGTTTTTT
V: TRBV20-1
D: .
size: many
J: TRBJ2-2

CDR3: CASSPTFSGANVLTF
DNA: TGTGCCAGCAGCCCAACTTTCTCTGGGGCCAACGTCCTGACTTTC
V: TRBV27
D: .
size: many
J: TRBJ2-6

CDR3: CASSLEASYEQYF
DNA: TGTGCCAGCAGCTTAGAGGCCTCCTACGAGCAGTACTTC
V: TRBV11-1
D: .
size: few
J: TRBJ2-7

CDR3: CASSYATANTEAFF
DNA: TGTGCCAGCAGTTACGCGACAGCGAACACTGAAGCTTTCTTT
V: TRBV6-5
D: .
size: .
J: TRBJ1-1

CDR3: CAISTGQGGTDTQYF
DNA: TGTGCCATCAGTACCGGGCAGGGAGGCACAGATACGCAGTATTTT
V: TRBV10-3
D: .
size: .
J: TRBJ2-3

CDR3: CASTKSWVTDTQYF
DNA: TGTGCCAGTACTAAGAGCTGGGTCACAGATACGCAGTATTTT
V: TRBV19
D: .
size: .
J: TRBJ2-3

CDR3: CASRKRESFQETQYF
DNA: TGTGCCAGCAGAAAGCGGGAGAGTTTCCAAGAGACCCAGTACTTC
V: TRBV7-2
D: TRBD2
size: .
J: TRBJ2-5

CDR3: CASSEAGAGGGYEQYF
DNA: TGTGCCAGCAGTGAAGCCGGAGCGGGAGGGGGCTACGAGCAGTACTTC
V: TRBV6-1
D: TRBD2
size: many
J: TRBJ2-7

CDR3: CASSYSKADYNSPLHF
DNA: TGTGCCAGCAGTTACTCGAAGGCTGATTATAATTCACCCCTCCACTTT
V: TRBV6-6
D: .
size: .
J: TRBJ1-6

CDR3: CASSNRVGYTEAFF
DNA: TGTGCCAGCAGCAACAGGGTAGGGTACACTGAAGCTTTCTTT
V: TRBV7-2
D: .
size: many
J: TRBJ1-1

CDR3: CASSRPAGVEDTQYF
DNA: TGTGCCAGTAGTCGCCCAGCGGGAGTGGAAGATACGCAGTATTTT
V: TRBV19
D: TRBD2
size: few
J: TRBJ2-3